Presented here are 16 T cell receptor beta chains from one specimen sequenced in a study of T cell repertoires in cytomegalovirus infection. TCRdb reprocessed the reads via MiXCR and lists one record per CDR3 protein. The table lists approximately 490,000 distinct CDR3 sequences, around 10% of them singletons. The sample comprised PBMCs. The receptors were sampled from a human donor in good health (CMV status not recorded). Some clones in this sample may be carry-over from other donors' samples.

The chain recombines TRBV4-1 with TRBJ1-5; no definite D call. Germline assignment: CDR1 MGHRA and CDR2 YSYEKL. The CDR3 spans 14 residues. The V end lost 0 bases, the J end lost 4 bases, and 7 bases lay between the germline ends. The CDR3, as DNA: TGCGCCAGCAGCCAAGAGGCGGCAAATCAGCCCCAGCATTTT. It translates to CASSQEAANQPQHF.

This clonotype occurred a few times. J is TRBJ2-7 and V is TRBV11-2, with a tentative D call TRBD1 (6 bases). Trimming cost V 7 bases and J 3 bases, with 7 bases left between them. The CDR3 sequence is 11 residues long. The germline V gene has CDR1 SGHAT and CDR2 FQNNGV. The CDR3 is CASKTGYEQYF. The CDR3 coding sequence is TGTGCCAGCAAGACAGGCTACGAGCAGTACTTC.

This clonotype was seen repeatedly, ten times or more. The chain uses TRBV9 and TRBJ1-4, with a weak D call TRBD1 (6 bases). Looked up from germline, CDR1 is SGDLS and CDR2 is YYNGEE. The length of the CDR3 is 15 residues. V lost 4 bases to trimming and J lost 7 bases, with 17 bases between them. The CDR3 region is CASSFSAGAGEKLFF. For the CDR3, the DNA is TGTGCCAGCAGCTTTAGCGCAGGGGCAGGTGAAAAACTGTTTTTT.

Concerning this clonotype: Since a much larger clone is just one base distant, this may be a read error. This chain's CDR3 is CASSMSSPDVSYTF. The CDR3 nucleotides read TGTGCCAGTAGTATGAGCAGCCCTGACGTAAGCTACACCTTC. This chain joins TRBV19 and TRBJ1-2; D unresolved. Germline loops: CDR1 LNHDA, CDR2 SQIVND (reference sequence). This CDR3 contains 14 residues. V lost 3 bases to trimming and J lost 9 bases, with 17 bases between them.

This clonotype was found many times. The chain employs TRBV6-1 and TRBJ1-2; the D gene is possibly TRBD1 (5 bases). Germline loops: CDR1 MNHNS, CDR2 SASEGT. The CDR3 spans 14 residues. The V gene lost 2 bases and the J gene lost 8 bases, with 15 bases spanning the gap. CDR3 in amino acids: CASSEFQGEDGYTF. The CDR3 region has the DNA TGTGCCAGCAGTGAATTCCAGGGTGAAGACGGCTACACCTTC.

This rearrangement joins TRBV3-1 to TRBJ1-1; D not certain. From germline, CDR1 is LGHDT and CDR2 YNNKEL (reference sequence). V was cut by 5 bases and J by 7 bases, with 20 bases left in between. The CDR3 is made up of 15 amino acids. The CDR3: CASSRDAARVVEAFF. CDR3 in DNA: TGTGCCAGCAGCAGAGATGCGGCGAGGGTGGTTGAAGCTTTCTTT.

Comment on this clonotype: A read error may be the cause here, since a much bigger clone is one base away. The chain combines TRBV6-8 with TRBJ2-2; the D gene is possibly TRBD2 (5 bases). Trimming stripped 8 bases from V and 0 bases from J, with 10 bases between. Looked up from germline, CDR1 is MNHGY and CDR2 is SAAAGT. There are 14 residues in the CDR3. CDR3 residues: CASRRGSNTGELFF. CDR3 bases: TGTGCCAGCCGTCGGGGATCGAACACCGGGGAGCTGTTTTTT.

This clonotype was observed at least ten times. This chain uses TRBV6-1 with TRBJ2-1; no reliable D call. The CDR3 sequence is 12 residues long. Trimming removed 6 bases from V and 7 bases from J, with 10 bases in between. Looked up from germline, CDR1 is MNHNS and CDR2 is SASEGT. This CDR3 reads CASRKTGNEQFF. The CDR3 bases are TGTGCCAGCAGAAAAACCGGGAATGAGCAGTTCTTC.

The genes are TRBV4-1 and TRBJ1-2; TRBD1 is a possible D gene (6 bases). CDR1 is MGHRA, CDR2 YSYEKL, per germline. The CDR3 is made up of 13 amino acids. V lost 4 bases to trimming and J lost 4 bases, with 10 bases between them. The CDR3 is CASSPGHGYGYTF. CDR3 bases: TGCGCCAGCAGCCCGGGACACGGCTATGGCTACACCTTC.

This clonotype was seen many times. The V gene is TRBV5-1, the J gene TRBJ1-1, with D maybe TRBD1 (5 bases). CDR3 length: 13 amino acids. V gave up 4 bases and J gave up 1 base, with 8 bases separating them. Germline loops: CDR1 SGHRS, CDR2 YFSETQ. The CDR3 sequence: CASSKQENTEAFF. CDR3 DNA: TGCGCCAGCAGCAAACAGGAGAACACTGAAGCTTTCTTT.

A few counts support this clonotype. The V gene is TRBV20-1, the J gene TRBJ2-3, with 7 bases aligning to TRBD2. The CDR3 is 10 residues long. Germline V gene lookup returns CDR1 DFQATT and CDR2 SNEGSKA (reference sequence). The CDR3 spells CSGRTDTQYF. For the CDR3, the DNA is TGCAGCGGGAGGACAGATACGCAGTATTTT.

The rearrangement links TRBV19 to TRBJ2-1; 10 bases agree with TRBD2. Trimming took 7 bases from V and 4 from J; bases not matched to a gene: 7. The germline gives CDR1 LNHDA, CDR2 SQIVND (reference sequence). CDR3 length: 15 amino acids. CDR3 DNA sequence: TGTGCCAGTATGACGCTAGCGGGGGTATACAATGAGCAGTTCTTC. Translation: CASMTLAGVYNEQFF. Full variable domain (rest looked up from reference TRBV19 and TRBJ2-1): DGGITQSPKYLFRKEGQNVTLSCEQNLNHDAMYWYRQDPGQGLRLIYYSQIVNDFQKGDIAEGYSVSREKKESFPLTVTSAQKNPTAFYLCASMTLAGVYNEQFFGPGTRLTVL.

In its sample, this clonotype was seen many times. The genes are TRBV7-9 and TRBJ1-2; D uncertain. This CDR3 is built from 15 residues. The V and J ends lost 1 base and 1 base respectively, with 10 bases between them. Germline V gene data show CDR1 as SEHNR and CDR2 as FQNEAQ (reference sequence). CDR3 sequence: CASSLVVRFNYGYTF. DNA for the CDR3: TGTGCCAGCAGCTTAGTAGTCAGATTTAACTATGGCTACACCTTC. Combining the CDR3 with reference TRBV7-9 and TRBJ1-2 gives the whole variable domain DTGVSQNPRHKITKRGQNVTFRCDPISEHNRLYWYRQTLGQGPEFLTYFQNEAQLEKSRLLSDRFSAERPKGSFSTLEIQRTEQGDSAMYLCASSLVVRFNYGYTFGSGTRLTVV.

This clonotype occurred many times. CDR3: CASSLPGLAAGDTQYF. CDR3 nucleotides: TGCGCCAGCAGCCTACCGGGACTAGCGGCGGGAGATACGCAGTATTTT. The chain carries TRBV5-1 and TRBJ2-3, with TRBD2 identical over 11 bases. Germline V gene sequence: CDR1 SGHRS, CDR2 YFSETQ. V was pared by 4 bases and J by 5 bases, with 9 bases of the junction left unmatched. The CDR3 has 16 amino acids. Variable domain in full (rest from reference TRBV5-1 and TRBJ2-3): KAGVTQTPRYLIKTRGQQVTLSCSPISGHRSVSWYQQTPGQGLQFLFEYFSETQRNKGNFPGRFSGRQFSNSRSEMNVSTLELGDSALYLCASSLPGLAAGDTQYFGPGTRLTVL.

Ten or more counts support this clonotype. The chain carries TRBV12-3 or TRBV12-4 and TRBJ2-7, with D hard to call. V lost 2 bases to trimming and J lost 2 bases, with 13 bases between them. The CDR3 is 15 amino acids. This chain's CDR3 is CASSLTQVIPYEQYF. Here the CDR3 DNA reads TGTGCCAGCAGTTTAACCCAGGTGATTCCCTACGAGCAGTACTTC.

In its sample, this clonotype was seen many times. This sequence joins TRBV4-1 and TRBJ2-1; 11 bases match TRBD2. This CDR3 comprises 17 residues. V lost 0 bases and J lost 5; bases outside the gene matches: 6. Germline V gives CDR1 MGHRA, CDR2 YSYEKL. CDR3 bases: TGCGCCAGCAGCCAAGATGAACTAGCGGGGGCGGACAATGAGCAGTTCTTC. Translated, it gives CASSQDELAGADNEQFF.